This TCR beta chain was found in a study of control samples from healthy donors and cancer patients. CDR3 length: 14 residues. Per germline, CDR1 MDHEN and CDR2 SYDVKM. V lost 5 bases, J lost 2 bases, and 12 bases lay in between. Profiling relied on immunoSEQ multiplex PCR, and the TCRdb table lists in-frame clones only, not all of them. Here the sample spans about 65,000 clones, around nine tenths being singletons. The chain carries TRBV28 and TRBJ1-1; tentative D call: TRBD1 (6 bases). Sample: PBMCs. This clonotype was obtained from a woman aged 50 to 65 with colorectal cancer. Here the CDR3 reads CASSPGGGNTEAFF. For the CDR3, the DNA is TGTGCCAGCAGTCCCGGGGGGGGCAACACTGAAGCTTTCTTT.